Given below is one TCR beta chain in context. The data stem from a study of response to subunit inactivated influenza vaccine. TCRdb re-derived calls from the RT-PCR reads in MiXCR, one entry per CDR3 protein. Of hundreds of thousands of distinct CDR3 sequences in the sample, 14% were seen once. This CDR3 comprises 13 residues. The ends were cut back, 2 bases at V and 5 bases at J, with 10 bases in the middle. CDR1 MRHNA and CDR2 SNTAGT come from the germline V gene. This sequence was found in a man between 50 and 59 years old who received an inactivated influenza vaccine. The sample in question was PBMCs from blood, obtained around two weeks before vaccination. The rearrangement links TRBV6-4 to TRBJ2-7; no reliable D call. CDR3 sequence: CASSDHERDEQYF. CDR3 in DNA: TGTGCCAGCAGTGACCACGAAAGGGACGAGCAGTACTTC.